This T cell receptor (beta chain) was identified in a study of cytomegalovirus exposure and HLA in healthy donors. Whole-study results and caveats: Rarity held for most TCR sequences, but there were some public TCRs that occurred in many donors. Later examination showed HLA-associated TCR beta chains had greater clonal expansion than equally common others. It was in a later analysis that TCR association rates were seen to vary by HLA locus, highest for DRB1 and lowest for HLA-C.

Healthy people donating bone marrow made up the donors. About this clone itself: Its matching antigen is unknown.

PCR primers comprised 60 Vbeta and 13 Jbeta primers. Generated by immunoSEQ multiplex PCR, the TCRdb table keeps only in-frame clones and is missing some. Of approximately 24,000 clones detected, roughly 70% appear once; the ten largest clones hold 4% to 4.5%. The germline V and J ends were trimmed by 0 bases and 5 bases, with 11 bases remaining between them. CDR3 length equals 13 residues. The V gene's germline CDR1 is SQVTM and CDR2 ANQGSEA. The rearrangement joins TRBV29-1 to TRBJ2-7, with D maybe TRBD1 (6 bases). Sequencing was carried out using PBMCs. This TCR was recovered from a woman aged 45 to 65 in good health and CMV-seronegative. The CDR3, as DNA: TGCAGCGTTGAAGAAGGGACACCCCACGAGCAGTACTTC. Protein product: CSVEEGTPHEQYF.